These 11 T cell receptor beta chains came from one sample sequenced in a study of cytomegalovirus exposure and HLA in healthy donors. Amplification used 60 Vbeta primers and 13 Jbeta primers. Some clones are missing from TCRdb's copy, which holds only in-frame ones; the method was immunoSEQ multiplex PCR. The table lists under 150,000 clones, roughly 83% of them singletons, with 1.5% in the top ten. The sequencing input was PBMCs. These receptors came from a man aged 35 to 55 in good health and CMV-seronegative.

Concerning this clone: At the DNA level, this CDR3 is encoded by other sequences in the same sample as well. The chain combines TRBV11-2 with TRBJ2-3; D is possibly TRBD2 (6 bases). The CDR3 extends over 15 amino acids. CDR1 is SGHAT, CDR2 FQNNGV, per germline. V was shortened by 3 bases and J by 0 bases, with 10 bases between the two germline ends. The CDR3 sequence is CASSFSGSSTDTQYF. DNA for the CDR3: TGTGCCAGCAGCTTTAGCGGTTCTAGCACAGATACGCAGTATTTT.

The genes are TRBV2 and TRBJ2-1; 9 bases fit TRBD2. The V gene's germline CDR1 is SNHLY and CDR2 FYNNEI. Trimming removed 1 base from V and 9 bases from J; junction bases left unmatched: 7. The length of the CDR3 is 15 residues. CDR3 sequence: CASSEVSGSTGEQFF. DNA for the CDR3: TGTGCCAGCAGTGAAGTTAGCGGGAGTACGGGTGAGCAGTTCTTC.

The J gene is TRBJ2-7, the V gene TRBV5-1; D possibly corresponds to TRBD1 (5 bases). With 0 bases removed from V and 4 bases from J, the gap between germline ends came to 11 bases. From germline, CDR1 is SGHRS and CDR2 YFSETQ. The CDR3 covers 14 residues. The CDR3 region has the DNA TGCGCCAGCAGCTTGGAGGGGTATAGTTACGAGCAGTACTTC. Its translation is CASSLEGYSYEQYF.

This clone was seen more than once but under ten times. Here the CDR3 reads CASSPWMGTVWGNQPQHF. CDR3 nucleotide sequence: TGCGCCAGCAGCCCGTGGATGGGGACAGTCTGGGGCAATCAGCCCCAGCATTTT. This rearrangement joins TRBV4-1 to TRBJ1-5; TRBD1 aligns across 7 bases. Per germline, CDR1 MGHRA and CDR2 YSYEKL. Trimming took 4 bases from V and 2 from J; bases not matched to a gene: 14. The length of the CDR3 is 18 residues.

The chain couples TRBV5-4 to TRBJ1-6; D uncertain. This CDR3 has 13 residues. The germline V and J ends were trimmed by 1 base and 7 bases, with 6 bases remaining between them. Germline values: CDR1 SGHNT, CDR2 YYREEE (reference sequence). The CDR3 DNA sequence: TGTGCCAGCAGCTTGTCGGGGAATTCACCCCTCCACTTT. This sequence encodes CASSLSGNSPLHF.

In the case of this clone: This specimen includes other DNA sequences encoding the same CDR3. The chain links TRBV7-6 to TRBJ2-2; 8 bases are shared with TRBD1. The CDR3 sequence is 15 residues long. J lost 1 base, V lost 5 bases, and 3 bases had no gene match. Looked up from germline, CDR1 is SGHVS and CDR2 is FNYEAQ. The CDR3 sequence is CASSAGTGNTGELFF. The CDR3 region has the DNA TGTGCCAGCAGCGCTGGGACAGGGAACACCGGGGAGCTGTTTTTT.

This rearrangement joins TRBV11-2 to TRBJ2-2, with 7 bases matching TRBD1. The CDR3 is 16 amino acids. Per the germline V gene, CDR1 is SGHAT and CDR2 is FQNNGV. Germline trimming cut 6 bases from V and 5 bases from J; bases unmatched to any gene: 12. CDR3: CASSSLTGKPTGELFF. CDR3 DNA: TGTGCCAGCAGTTCCTTGACAGGGAAGCCAACCGGGGAGCTGTTTTTT.

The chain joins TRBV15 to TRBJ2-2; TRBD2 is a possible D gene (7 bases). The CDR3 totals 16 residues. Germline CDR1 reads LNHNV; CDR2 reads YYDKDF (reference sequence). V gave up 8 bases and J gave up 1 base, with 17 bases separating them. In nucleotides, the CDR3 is TGTGCCACCGAACCTCGCGGGGGCCTGAACACCGGGGAGCTGTTTTTT. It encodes CATEPRGGLNTGELFF.

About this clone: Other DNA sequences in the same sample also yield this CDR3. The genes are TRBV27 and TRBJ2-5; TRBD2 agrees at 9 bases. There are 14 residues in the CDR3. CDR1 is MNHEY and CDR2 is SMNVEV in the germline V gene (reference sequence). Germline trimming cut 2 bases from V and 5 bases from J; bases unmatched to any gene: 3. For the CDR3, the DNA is TGTGCCAGCAGTTTAATAGCGGGAGTGGAGACCCAGTACTTC. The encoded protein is CASSLIAGVETQYF.

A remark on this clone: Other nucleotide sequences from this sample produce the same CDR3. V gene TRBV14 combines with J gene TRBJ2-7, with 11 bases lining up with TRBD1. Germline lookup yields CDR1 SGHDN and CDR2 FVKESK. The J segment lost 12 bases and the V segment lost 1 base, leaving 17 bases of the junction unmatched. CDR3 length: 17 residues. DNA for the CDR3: TGTGCCAGCAGCCAAGCCACTTTTCCCGGGACAGGGGGTGGGGTGTACTTC. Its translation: CASSQATFPGTGGGVYF.

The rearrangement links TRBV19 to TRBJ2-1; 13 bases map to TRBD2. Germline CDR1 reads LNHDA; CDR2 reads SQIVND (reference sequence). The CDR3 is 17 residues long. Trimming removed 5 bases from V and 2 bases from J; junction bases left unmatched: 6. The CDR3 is CASSAGLAGDTYNEQFF. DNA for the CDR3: TGTGCCAGTAGTGCAGGACTAGCGGGAGATACCTACAATGAGCAGTTCTTC.